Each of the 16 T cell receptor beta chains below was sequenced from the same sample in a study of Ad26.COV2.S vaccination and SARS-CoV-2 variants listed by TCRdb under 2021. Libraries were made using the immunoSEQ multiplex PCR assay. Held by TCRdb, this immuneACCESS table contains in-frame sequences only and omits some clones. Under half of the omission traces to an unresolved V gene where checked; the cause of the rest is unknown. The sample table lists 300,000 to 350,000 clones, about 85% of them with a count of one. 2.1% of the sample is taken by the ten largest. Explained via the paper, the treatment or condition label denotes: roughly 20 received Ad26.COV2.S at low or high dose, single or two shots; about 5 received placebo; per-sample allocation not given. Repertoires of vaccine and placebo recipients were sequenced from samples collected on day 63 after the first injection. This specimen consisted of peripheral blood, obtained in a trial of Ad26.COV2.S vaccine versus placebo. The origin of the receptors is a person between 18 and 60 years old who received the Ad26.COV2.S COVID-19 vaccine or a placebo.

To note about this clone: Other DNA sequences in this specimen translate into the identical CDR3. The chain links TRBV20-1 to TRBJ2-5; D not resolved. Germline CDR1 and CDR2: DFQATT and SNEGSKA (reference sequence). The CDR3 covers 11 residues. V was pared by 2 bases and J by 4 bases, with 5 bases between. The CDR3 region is CSARIGETQYF. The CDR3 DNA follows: TGCAGTGCTAGAATAGGAGAGACCCAGTACTTC.

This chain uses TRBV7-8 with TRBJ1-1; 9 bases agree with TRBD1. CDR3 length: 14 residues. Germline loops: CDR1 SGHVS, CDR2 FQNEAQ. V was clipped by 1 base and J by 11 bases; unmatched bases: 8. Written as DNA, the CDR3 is TGTGCCAGCAGCTTAGGAACAGGGGGCACGGGGGCTTTCTTT. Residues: CASSLGTGGTGAFF.

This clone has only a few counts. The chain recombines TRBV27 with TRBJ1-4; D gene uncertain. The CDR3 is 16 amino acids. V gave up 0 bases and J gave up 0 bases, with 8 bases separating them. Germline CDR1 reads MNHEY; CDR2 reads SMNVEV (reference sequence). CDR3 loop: CASSLSPVATNEKLFF. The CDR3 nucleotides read TGTGCCAGCAGTTTATCCCCCGTTGCAACTAATGAAAAACTGTTTTTT. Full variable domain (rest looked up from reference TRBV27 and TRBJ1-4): EAQVTQNPRYLITVTGKKLTVTCSQNMNHEYMSWYRQDPGLGLRQIYYSMNVEVTDKGDVPEGYKVSRKEKRNFPLILESPSPNQTSLYFCASSLSPVATNEKLFFGSGTQLSVL.

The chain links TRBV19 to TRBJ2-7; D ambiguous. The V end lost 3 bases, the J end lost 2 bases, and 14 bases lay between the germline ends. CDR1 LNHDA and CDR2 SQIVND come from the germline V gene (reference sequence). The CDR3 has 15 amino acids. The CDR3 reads CASSIRAGPAYEQYF. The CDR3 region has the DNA TGTGCCAGTAGTATTCGGGCAGGACCTGCCTACGAGCAGTACTTC.

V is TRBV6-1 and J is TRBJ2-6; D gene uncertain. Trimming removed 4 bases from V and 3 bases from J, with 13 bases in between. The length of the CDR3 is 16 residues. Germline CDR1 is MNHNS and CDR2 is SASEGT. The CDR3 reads CASSGIWADGANVLTF. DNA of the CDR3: TGTGCCAGCAGTGGGATTTGGGCAGATGGGGCCAACGTCCTGACTTTC.

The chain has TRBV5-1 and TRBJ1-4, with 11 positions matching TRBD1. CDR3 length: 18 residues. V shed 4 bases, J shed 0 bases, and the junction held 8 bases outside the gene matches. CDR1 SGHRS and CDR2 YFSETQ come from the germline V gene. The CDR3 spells CASSRRDRGSATNEKLFF. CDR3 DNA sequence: TGCGCCAGCAGCCGTAGGGACAGGGGGAGTGCAACTAATGAAAAACTGTTTTTT.

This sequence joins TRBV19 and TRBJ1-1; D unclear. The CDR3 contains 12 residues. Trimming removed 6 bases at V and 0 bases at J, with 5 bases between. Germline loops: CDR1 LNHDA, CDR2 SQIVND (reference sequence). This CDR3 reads CASSVLNTEAFF. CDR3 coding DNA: TGTGCCAGTAGCGTACTGAACACTGAAGCTTTCTTT.

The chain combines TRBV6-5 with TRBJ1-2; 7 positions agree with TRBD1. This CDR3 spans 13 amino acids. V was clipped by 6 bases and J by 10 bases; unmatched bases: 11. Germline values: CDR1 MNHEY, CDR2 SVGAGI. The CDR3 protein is CASRRRDSLYYTF. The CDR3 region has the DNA TGTGCCAGCAGGCGCCGGGACAGCCTGTACTACACCTTC.

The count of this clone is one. The CDR3 sequence: CASSLRQDGVSETQYF. CDR3 bases: TGTGCCAGCAGTTTAAGGCAGGATGGAGTGTCAGAGACCCAGTACTTC. The chain joins TRBV27 to TRBJ2-5; D uncertain. Per germline, CDR1 MNHEY and CDR2 SMNVEV (reference sequence). The CDR3 runs 16 residues. With 2 bases removed from V and 4 bases from J, the gap between germline ends came to 17 bases.

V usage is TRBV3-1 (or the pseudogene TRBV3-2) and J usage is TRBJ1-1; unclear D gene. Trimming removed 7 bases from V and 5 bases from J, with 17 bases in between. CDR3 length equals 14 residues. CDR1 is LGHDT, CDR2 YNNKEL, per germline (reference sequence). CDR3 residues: CASTPQATGTEAFF. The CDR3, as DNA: TGTGCCAGCACCCCCCAGGCCACGGGGACTGAAGCTTTCTTT.

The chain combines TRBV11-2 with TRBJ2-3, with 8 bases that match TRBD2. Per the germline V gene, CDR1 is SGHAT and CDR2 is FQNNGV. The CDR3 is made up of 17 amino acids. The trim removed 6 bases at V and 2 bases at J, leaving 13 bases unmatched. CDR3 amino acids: CASRTRGGDSDTDTQYF. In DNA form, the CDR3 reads TGTGCCAGCAGGACCCGGGGGGGAGATTCAGACACAGATACGCAGTATTTT.

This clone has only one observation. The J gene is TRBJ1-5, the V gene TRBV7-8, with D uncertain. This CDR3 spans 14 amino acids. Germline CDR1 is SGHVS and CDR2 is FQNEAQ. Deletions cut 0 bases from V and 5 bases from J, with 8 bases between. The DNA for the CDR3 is TGTGCCAGCAGCTTAGCCCTCGGGGATCAGCCCCAGCATTTT. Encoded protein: CASSLALGDQPQHF.

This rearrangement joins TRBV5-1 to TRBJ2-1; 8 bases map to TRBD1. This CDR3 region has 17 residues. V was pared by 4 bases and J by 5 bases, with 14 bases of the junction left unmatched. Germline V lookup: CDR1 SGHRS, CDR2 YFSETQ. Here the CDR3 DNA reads TGCGCCAGCAGCAACAGGGTAGGGACAGGATCAAACAATGAGCAGTTCTTC. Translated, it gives CASSNRVGTGSNNEQFF.

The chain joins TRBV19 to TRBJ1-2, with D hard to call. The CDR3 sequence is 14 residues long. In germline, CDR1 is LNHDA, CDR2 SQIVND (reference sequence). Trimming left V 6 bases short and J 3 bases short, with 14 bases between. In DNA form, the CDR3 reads TGTGCCAGTAGCGCTGGGGTTTTGGACTATGGCTACACCTTC. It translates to CASSAGVLDYGYTF. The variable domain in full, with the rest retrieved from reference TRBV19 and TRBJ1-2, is DGGITQSPKYLFRKEGQNVTLSCEQNLNHDAMYWYRQDPGQGLRLIYYSQIVNDFQKGDIAEGYSVSREKKESFPLTVTSAQKNPTAFYLCASSAGVLDYGYTFGSGTRLTVV.

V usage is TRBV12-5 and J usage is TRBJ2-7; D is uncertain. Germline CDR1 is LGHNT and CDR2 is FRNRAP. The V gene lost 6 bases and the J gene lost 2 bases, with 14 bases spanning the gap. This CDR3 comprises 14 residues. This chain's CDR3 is CASGSSGPTYEQYF. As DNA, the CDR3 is TGTGCTAGTGGATCTTCTGGGCCAACCTACGAGCAGTACTTC. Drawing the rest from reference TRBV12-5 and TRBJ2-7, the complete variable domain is DARVTQTPRHKVTEMGQEVTMRCQPILGHNTVFWYRQTMMQGLELLAYFRNRAPLDDSGMPKDRFSAEMPDATLATLKIQPSEPRDSAVYFCASGSSGPTYEQYFGPGTRLTVT.

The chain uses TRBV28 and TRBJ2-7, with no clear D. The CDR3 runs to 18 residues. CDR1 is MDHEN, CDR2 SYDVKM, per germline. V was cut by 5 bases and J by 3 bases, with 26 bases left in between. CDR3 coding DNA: TGTGCCAGCAGTCCCACCCGCCTTTGGGCGGATTTAGGCTACGAGCAGTACTTC. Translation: CASSPTRLWADLGYEQYF.